The 15 T cell receptor beta chains given below trace back to one sample, sequenced in a study of cytomegalovirus exposure and HLA in healthy donors. Profiling relied on immunoSEQ multiplex PCR, and the TCRdb table lists in-frame clones only, not all of them. The table shows tens of thousands of clones, with approximately 97% occurring only once. Sequencing was performed on PBMCs. The source of these receptors is a woman under 30 in good health and CMV-seropositive.

V gene TRBV6-6 combines with J gene TRBJ2-7; 8 bases line up with TRBD2. Germline lookup yields CDR1 MNHNY and CDR2 SVGAGI (reference sequence). Germline trimming cut 2 bases from V and 3 bases from J; bases unmatched to any gene: 6. This CDR3 is built from 15 residues. The CDR3 reads CASSYEEAGDYEQYF. CDR3 bases: TGTGCCAGCAGTTACGAGGAAGCGGGGGACTACGAGCAGTACTTC.

This chain uses TRBV7-6 with TRBJ1-5; TRBD1 aligns across 10 bases. CDR1 is SGHVS, CDR2 FNYEAQ, per germline. CDR3 size: 14 residues. Trimming cost V 4 bases and J 6 bases; bases outside gene matches: 3. The CDR3 loop is CASSSGQGFQPQHF. The CDR3 DNA reads as TGTGCCAGCAGCTCGGGACAGGGGTTTCAGCCCCAGCATTTT.

V is TRBV6-1 and J is TRBJ2-2; tentative D call: TRBD1 (7 bases). Germline-derived CDR1 and CDR2 are MNHNS and SASEGT. V was pared by 2 bases and J by 5 bases, with 12 bases between. This CDR3 is built from 15 residues. CDR3 sequence reads: CASSEWAGQTGELFF. CDR3 nucleotide sequence: TGTGCCAGCAGTGAATGGGCGGGACAGACCGGGGAGCTGTTTTTT.

V gene TRBV30 combines with J gene TRBJ1-2, with D unclear. Per the germline V gene, CDR1 is GTSNPN and CDR2 is SVGIG (reference sequence). CDR3 length: 14 amino acids. Trimming took off 1 base at V and 5 bases at J, with 14 bases between the two ends. The CDR3 loop reads CAWSGDGAGYGYTF. For the CDR3, the DNA is TGTGCCTGGAGTGGTGACGGTGCGGGATATGGCTACACCTTC.

The chain is built from TRBV19 and TRBJ2-1; TRBD2 matches 7 bases. Per the germline V gene, CDR1 is LNHDA and CDR2 is SQIVND (reference sequence). The CDR3 covers 15 residues. DNA for the CDR3: TGTGTTTCCTTCCGTGAGCGGGGACCCTACAATGAGCAGTTCTTC. Its translation: CVSFRERGPYNEQFF.

This clone came up once. V and J are TRBV5-8 and TRBJ1-3; weak D call: TRBD1 (5 bases). Germline lookup yields CDR1 SGHTS and CDR2 YDEGEE. Trimming took 2 bases from V and 8 from J, leaving 11 bases between them. The CDR3 is made up of 13 amino acids. The CDR3 coding sequence is TGTGCCAGCAGCTTCAGCAGGGATGACACCATATATTTT. Its protein product is CASSFSRDDTIYF.

CDR3 in DNA: TGTGCCAGCAGCTTAACAGCGGGAGGGTTGTACGAGCAGTACTTC. The encoded protein is CASSLTAGGLYEQYF. V gene TRBV7-3 combines with J gene TRBJ2-7; 10 nucleotides align to TRBD2. Germline lookup yields CDR1 SGHTA and CDR2 FQGTGA. Trimming took 0 bases from V and 4 from J; bases not matched to a gene: 3. The length of the CDR3 is 15 residues.

The chain recombines TRBV18 with TRBJ1-1; TRBD1 might be the D (5 bases). The CDR3 consists of 16 residues. Germline V gives CDR1 KGHSH, CDR2 LQKENI. Trimming left V 0 bases short and J 1 base short, with 12 bases between. DNA of the CDR3: TGTGCCAGCTCACCACCGTTTGGACACCGGAACACTGAAGCTTTCTTT. Its translation is CASSPPFGHRNTEAFF.

Details on this clone: One end of the junction does not line up with germline, which may come from a read error. The V call is TRBV7-7, the J call TRBJ2-1; 10 positions agree with TRBD2. CDR1 SSHAT and CDR2 FNYEAQ come from the germline V gene (reference sequence). The CDR3 length is 17 residues. This chain's CDR3 is CASSLAPGTSEFNEQFF. CDR3 coding DNA: TGTGCTAGCAGCTTAGCGCCCGGGACTAGCGAGTTCAATGAGCAGTTCTTC.

This rearrangement joins TRBV2 to TRBJ2-1; maybe TRBD2 (6 bases). Germline-derived CDR1 and CDR2 are SNHLY and FYNNEI. V gave up 10 bases and J gave up 4 bases, with 14 bases separating them. The CDR3 spans 13 residues. For the CDR3, the DNA is TGTGCCAACGACGGGACTGCATACAATGAGCAGTTCTTC. Encoded protein: CANDGTAYNEQFF. Together with reference TRBV2 and TRBJ2-1, the CDR3 gives the full variable domain: EPEVTQTPSHQVTQMGQEVILRCVPISNHLYFYWYRQILGQKVEFLVSFYNNEISEKSEIFDDQFSVERPDGSNFTLKIRSTKLEDSAMYFCANDGTAYNEQFFGPGTRLTVL.

The chain carries TRBV15 and TRBJ2-2; 9 bases are shared with TRBD2. Germline CDR1 reads LNHNV; CDR2 reads YYDKDF (reference sequence). Trimming took 8 bases from V and 0 from J; bases not matched to a gene: 16. The CDR3 loop spans 19 amino acids. DNA for the CDR3: TGTGCCACCTCTCCCAGGCCACTAGCGGGCCCTCCGAACACCGGGGAGCTGTTTTTT. Protein sequence: CATSPRPLAGPPNTGELFF.

This clone was seen once. The chain uses TRBV4-2 and TRBJ2-1, with 10 bases that match TRBD2. The CDR3 spans 17 residues. V lost 0 bases and J lost 8; bases outside the gene matches: 10. Germline V gene lookup returns CDR1 LGHNA and CDR2 YNFKEQ. The CDR3 here is CASSQDGASGSGDEQFF. DNA of the CDR3: TGTGCCAGCAGCCAAGATGGGGCTAGCGGGAGTGGGGATGAGCAGTTCTTC.

The V and J genes are TRBV11-2 and TRBJ2-1; 7 nucleotides agree with TRBD2. From germline, CDR1 is SGHAT and CDR2 FQNNGV. V lost 1 base to trimming and J lost 0 bases; unmatched junction nucleotides: 3. This CDR3 contains 16 residues. CDR3 residues: CASSLASGTSYNEQFF. DNA for the CDR3: TGTGCCAGCAGCTTAGCGAGCGGGACCTCCTACAATGAGCAGTTCTTC.

The genes are TRBV30 and TRBJ1-3; 7 bases fit TRBD1. The germline V gene encodes CDR1 GTSNPN and CDR2 SVGIG (reference sequence). The V and J ends lost 3 bases and 3 bases, in that order; junction bases with no gene match: 2. The CDR3 contains 13 residues. For the CDR3, the DNA is TGTGCCTGGAGCGGGACAGATGGAAACACCATATATTTT. Its protein product is CAWSGTDGNTIYF.

Of note for this clone: This sample also contains other DNA sequences that code for the same CDR3. The rearrangement joins TRBV2 to TRBJ1-1; 9 positions match TRBD1. With V trimmed by 6 bases and J by 2 bases, 1 base remained unmatched. CDR1 and CDR2 from the germline V gene are SNHLY and FYNNEI. The CDR3 is 13 amino acids. Here the CDR3 DNA reads TGTGCCAGCAGGGGACAGGGTAACACTGAAGCTTTCTTT. Translating gives CASRGQGNTEAFF.